This T cell receptor (beta chain) originates from a study of Tregs in tolerant kidney transplant recipients. Sequenced by immunoSEQ multiplex PCR; TCRdb stores in-frame clones only, minus some. The top ten clones hold approximately 0.35% of a sample with about 100,000 clones, nearly 90% of them seen once. The V end lost 10 bases, the J end lost 3 bases, and 19 bases lay between the germline ends. Germline CDR1 ENHRY, CDR2 SYGVKD. The CDR3 is 15 amino acids. The rearrangement links TRBV10-3 to TRBJ1-5, with a possible D match to TRBD1 (6 bases). Sequenced material: CD4+ T cells from blood, taken before the transplant. The sequence was obtained from a human donor who received a combined kidney and bone marrow transplant. CDR3 sequence (DNA): TGTGCCACCCATTCAGGGGAAGGGAACAATCAGCCCCAGCATTTT. Protein sequence: CATHSGEGNNQPQHF.